The present TCR beta chain was sequenced within a study of shared T cell receptors in the human thymus. The table lists this clone with a count of one. V gave up 5 bases and J gave up 6 bases, with 8 bases separating them. The CDR3 length is 12 residues. The germline gives CDR1 MNHEY, CDR2 SMNVEV (reference sequence). Profiled with immunoSEQ multiplex PCR; TCRdb holds only in-frame clones, not every one. This repertoire shows hundreds of thousands of clones, 70% to 90% found once; its top ten account for roughly 0.0087%. In addition, the sample was reused for a study of human thymus T cells. That source adds: Resections from corrective heart surgery provided thymus tissue. In thymic and blood repertoires alike, V and J usage looked biased.

The source material was thymocytes. The sequence came from a boy under two years old with a congenital heart defect. The V and J genes are TRBV27 and TRBJ2-1, with a tentative D call TRBD1 (5 bases). The CDR3 region is CASSPDSNEQFF. CDR3 bases: TGTGCCAGCAGTCCCGACAGCAATGAGCAGTTCTTC.